One TCR beta chain is described in this entry. The target antigen is unknown. The entry originates in a study of T cell repertoires in cytomegalovirus infection. About the study: Used in the study were CMV epitopes, some recently identified and HLA-C-restricted, others well-studied and HLA-B-restricted. Public TCR beta signatures provided an indication of both CMV infection and a matching HLA type. Study results and caveats: In two of eight donors, the top clonotype was HLA-C-restricted CMV-specific.

This CDR3 region has 17 residues. Trimming took off 3 bases at V and 2 bases at J, with 20 bases between the two ends. The V gene's germline CDR1 is KGHSH and CDR2 LQKENI. In TCRdb, the reads were re-called with MiXCR into one record per CDR3 protein. There are hundreds of thousands of distinct CDR3 sequences in the sample; around 30% occur only once, and over 15% lies in the top ten. The TCR sequence derives from a human donor in good health (CMV status not recorded). Some clones in this sample may be carry-over from other donors' samples. The gene calls are TRBV18 and TRBJ2-7; maybe TRBD2 (5 bases). The input for sequencing was cultured PBMCs, taken from culture after CMV antigen stimulation. CDR3 loop: CASSPTRASTGPYEQYF. The CDR3 DNA sequence: TGTGCCAGCTCACCGACGAGGGCATCTACGGGTCCCTACGAGCAGTACTTC.